The 20 T cell receptor beta chains presented below share a single source sample, sequenced in a study of blood T cell repertoires in COVID-19. Measured with immunoSEQ multiplex PCR; TCRdb has only the in-frame clones, and not every one. The sample contains hundreds of thousands of clones, roughly nine tenths of which appear only once. The sequencing input was PBMCs or T cells enriched from blood (not recorded which). The receptors derive from a man aged 25-40 years who had recovered from COVID-19.

The chain couples TRBV11-2 to TRBJ2-7; tentatively, D is TRBD1 (6 bases). The CDR3 runs 16 residues. CDR1 and CDR2 from the germline V gene are SGHAT and FQNNGV. V was clipped by 5 bases and J by 0 bases, with 17 bases between them. CDR3 DNA sequence: TGTGCCAGCAGCCCAAGGTGGGACACCAGCTCCTACGAGCAGTACTTC. As protein: CASSPRWDTSSYEQYF.

The chain couples TRBV12-3 or TRBV12-4 to TRBJ1-4; weak D call: TRBD1 (5 bases). The V and J ends lost 3 bases and 8 bases respectively, with 10 bases between them. The CDR3 loop spans 13 amino acids. The CDR3 loop is CASSFSGLEKLFF. For the CDR3, the DNA is TGTGCCAGCAGTTTTTCAGGGTTGGAAAAACTGTTTTTT.

This clone was detected only once. V usage is TRBV5-4 and J usage is TRBJ2-4, with D hard to call. This CDR3 region has 13 residues. Trimming left V 1 base short and J 5 bases short, with 7 bases between. Germline loops: CDR1 SGHNT, CDR2 YYREEE (reference sequence). Here the CDR3 DNA reads TGTGCCAGCAGCTTGTTCGGAGAAAACATTCAGTACTTC. Translating it yields CASSLFGENIQYF.

The chain has TRBV2 and TRBJ2-2; a weak D match, TRBD1 (5 bases). This CDR3 spans 15 amino acids. Germline CDR1 and CDR2: SNHLY and FYNNEI. Trimming removed 7 bases at V and 7 bases at J, with 19 bases between. The CDR3 sequence is CASTSFRGSSGELFF. The DNA of the CDR3 is TGTGCCAGCACCTCCTTTAGGGGAAGTAGCGGGGAGCTGTTTTTT.

This clone was seen just once. V is TRBV5-1 and J is TRBJ2-5; D is ambiguous. The germline V gene encodes CDR1 SGHRS and CDR2 YFSETQ. The CDR3 loop spans 13 amino acids. Trimming took off 0 bases at V and 4 bases at J, with 7 bases between the two ends. CDR3 loop: CASSLVSRETQYF. The CDR3 DNA is TGCGCCAGCAGCTTGGTATCGCGAGAGACCCAGTACTTC.

This clone showed up just a few times. J is TRBJ2-7 and V is TRBV4-1; 8 bases agree with TRBD1. Germline loops: CDR1 MGHRA, CDR2 YSYEKL. The CDR3 spans 15 residues. With 1 base clipped from V and 3 bases from J, the junction kept 5 bases outside the gene matches. The CDR3 sequence is CASSQAGQGNYEQYF. The DNA for the CDR3 is TGCGCCAGCAGCCAAGCCGGACAGGGCAACTACGAGCAGTACTTC.

The CDR3 here is CASSYSGGPRNEQFF. CDR3 coding DNA: TGTGCCAGCAGTTATTCGGGAGGGCCACGAAATGAGCAGTTCTTC. The rearrangement links TRBV6-5 to TRBJ2-1, with 8 bases that match TRBD2. Trimming at V came to 3 bases and at J to 7 bases, leaving 8 bases not matched to a gene. CDR1 and CDR2 from the germline V gene are MNHEY and SVGAGI. This CDR3 region has 15 residues.

V and J are TRBV10-2 and TRBJ1-1, with D unclear. Germline values: CDR1 WSHSY, CDR2 SAAADI. The CDR3 is 12 amino acids. V lost 6 bases and J 2 bases, leaving 7 bases between the germline ends. The CDR3 sequence is CASSQVNTEAFF. CDR3 DNA sequence: TGCGCCAGCAGCCAGGTTAACACTGAAGCTTTCTTT.

V is TRBV5-1 and J is TRBJ1-5; D remains ambiguous. Germline V gene lookup returns CDR1 SGHRS and CDR2 YFSETQ. Trimming shortened V by 0 bases and J by 0 bases, and 7 bases separated the two germline ends. The CDR3 contains 15 residues. CDR3 in amino acids: CASSLGESSNQPQHF. The DNA for the CDR3 is TGCGCCAGCAGCTTGGGAGAGTCTAGCAATCAGCCCCAGCATTTT.

The V gene is TRBV2, the J gene TRBJ1-4; the match to TRBD1 covers 7 bases. The CDR3 is 14 amino acids. Germline-derived CDR1 and CDR2 are SNHLY and FYNNEI. V gave up 7 bases and J gave up 1 base; unmatched junction bases: 3. CDR3 region: CASTRDRTNEKLFF. The CDR3 DNA reads TGTGCCAGCACCCGGGACAGAACTAATGAAAAACTGTTTTTT. The whole variable domain, remainder taken from reference TRBV2 and TRBJ1-4, is EPEVTQTPSHQVTQMGQEVILRCVPISNHLYFYWYRQILGQKVEFLVSFYNNEISEKSEIFDDQFSVERPDGSNFTLKIRSTKLEDSAMYFCASTRDRTNEKLFFGSGTQLSVL.

As concerns this clone: This clone may be a read error of a much larger clone one base away. The rearrangement uses TRBV5-4 and TRBJ1-1; 8 bases fit TRBD1. V lost 5 bases, J lost 3 bases, and 3 bases stayed unmatched. Germline V gives CDR1 SGHNT, CDR2 YYREEE (reference sequence). CDR3 length equals 13 residues. The CDR3 loop is CASRLQGDTEAFF. CDR3 DNA: TGTGCCAGCAGGCTACAGGGGGACACTGAAGCTTTCTTT.

The sample holds one count of this clone. The rearrangement joins TRBV19 to TRBJ1-5, with TRBD1 matching over 9 bases. The germline gives CDR1 LNHDA, CDR2 SQIVND (reference sequence). V shed 6 bases, J shed 0 bases, and the junction held 6 bases outside the gene matches. This CDR3 has 16 amino acids. CDR3 nucleotide sequence: TGTGCCAGTAGAAGACAGGGGGGGTATAGCAATCAGCCCCAGCATTTT. This translates into CASRRQGGYSNQPQHF.

As for this clone: The same CDR3 arises from other DNA sequences in this sample as well. The V gene is TRBV28, the J gene TRBJ1-6; D unresolved. The CDR3 is 12 amino acids. The germline V and J ends were trimmed by 3 bases and 7 bases, with 4 bases remaining between them. The V gene's germline CDR1 is MDHEN and CDR2 SYDVKM. DNA for the CDR3: TGTGCCAGCAGTTTCAGAAATTCACCCCTCCACTTT. Its translation: CASSFRNSPLHF.

This chain links TRBV5-1 with TRBJ1-4; D remains unclear. Trimming took 2 bases from V and 6 from J, leaving 8 bases between them. The germline gives CDR1 SGHRS, CDR2 YFSETQ. The CDR3 sequence is 13 residues long. The CDR3 DNA sequence: TGCGCCAGCAGCTTTCGTCTACATGAAAAACTGTTTTTT. Protein product: CASSFRLHEKLFF.

Turning to this clone: Other DNA sequences in this specimen translate into the identical CDR3. V gene TRBV18 combines with J gene TRBJ1-1, with D possibly being TRBD1 (5 bases). Trimming shortened V by 3 bases and J by 1 base, and 15 bases separated the two germline ends. The CDR3 has 16 amino acids. Germline V gene data show CDR1 as KGHSH and CDR2 as LQKENI. DNA for the CDR3: TGTGCCAGCTCACCTCGATCGGGGGATTCGAACACTGAAGCTTTCTTT. It encodes CASSPRSGDSNTEAFF.

The chain couples TRBV4-1 to TRBJ1-5; 8 bases line up with TRBD1. Germline CDR1 MGHRA, CDR2 YSYEKL. This CDR3 has 15 amino acids. J lost 9 bases, V lost 1 base, and 8 bases had no gene match. The CDR3 DNA reads as TGCGCCAGCAGCCAAGTTCAGGGGGCCGCAGGGCCCCAGCATTTT. This translates into CASSQVQGAAGPQHF.

The rearrangement uses TRBV28 and TRBJ2-1, with 7 bases matching TRBD2. Germline-derived CDR1 and CDR2 are MDHEN and SYDVKM. J lost 7 bases, V lost 2 bases, and 11 bases had no gene match. This CDR3 is built from 16 residues. The CDR3 DNA follows: TGTGCCAGCAGTTTAGCCTCGGGGGGAGGGCGTAATGAGCAGTTCTTC. This encodes CASSLASGGGRNEQFF.

The CDR3 reads CASSIGTGSYEQYF. The CDR3 DNA reads as TGTGCCAGTAGTATCGGGACAGGTTCCTACGAGCAGTACTTC. This chain uses TRBV19 with TRBJ2-7; 8 bases line up with TRBD1. CDR3 length: 14 amino acids. The V and J ends lost 3 bases and 1 base, in that order; junction bases with no gene match: 2. The germline V gene encodes CDR1 LNHDA and CDR2 SQIVND (reference sequence).

The genes are TRBV28 and TRBJ2-7; D is ambiguous. This CDR3 has 14 amino acids. Germline CDR1 is MDHEN and CDR2 is SYDVKM. The ends were cut back, 2 bases at V and 2 bases at J, with 10 bases in the middle. The CDR3 region has the DNA TGTGCCAGCAGTTTACCCGGGTCGCCCTACGAGCAGTACTTC. It encodes CASSLPGSPYEQYF.

The rearrangement links TRBV6-5 to TRBJ2-1; 12 bases align to TRBD2. V gave up 5 bases and J gave up 3 bases; unmatched junction bases: 2. Germline CDR1 and CDR2: MNHEY and SVGAGI. The CDR3 extends over 15 amino acids. The CDR3 nucleotides read TGTGCCAGCAGTCCGGGACTAGCGGGCTACAATGAGCAGTTCTTC. Translation gives CASSPGLAGYNEQFF.